These 19 T cell receptor beta chains share one sample of origin, sequenced in a study of blood T cells in healthy people across ages (dated by TCRdb to the mid-2010s). The library was made by 5' RACE. Data came from an Illumina HiSeq 2500. The second PCR ran for about 6 to 12 cycles and used a J-beta primer mix along with a sample-barcoded 5' primer. TCRdb itself trimmed the public reads at Q25 with fastp, ran MiXCR and retained productive beta chains. When rows share a CDR3 protein, they turn into one entry using the most common DNA and genes. This sample holds around 990,000 distinct CDR3 sequences; almost 25% were observed only once. Of the sample, less than 0.85% falls within the top ten clones. The sample was also linked to a second study, of T cells of mothers and their children.

The sample comprised blood. The origin of the receptors is a girl aged 2 to 9 in good health.

CDR3 sequence (DNA): TGTGCCAGCAACATCACAGGGGGCCTAGAGACCCAGTACTTC. Amino acids: CASNITGGLETQYF. The V and J genes are TRBV27 and TRBJ2-5, with 9 bases matching TRBD1. V lost 7 bases, J lost 4 bases, and 7 bases stayed unmatched. The germline CDR1 and CDR2 sequences are MNHEY and SMNVEV (reference sequence). The CDR3 covers 14 residues.

This chain joins TRBV14 and TRBJ2-7; D may be TRBD2 (6 bases). The J call is in doubt because the DNA end fits TRBJ2-1 better. CDR3 size: 15 residues. Germline V gene lookup returns CDR1 SGHDN and CDR2 FVKESK. DNA for the CDR3: TGTGCCAGCAGCCTTTTAGCGGATCCCTACAATGAGCAGTTCTTC. It is translated as CASSLLADPYNEQFF.

V gene TRBV6-6 combines with J gene TRBJ1-6; 7 bases are shared with TRBD1. The length of the CDR3 is 14 residues. The V segment lost 7 bases and the J segment 7 bases; nucleotides outside the gene matches: 7. Germline CDR1 is MNHNY and CDR2 is SVGAGI (reference sequence). This CDR3 reads CASNRGQENSPLHF. The DNA of the CDR3 is TGTGCCAGCAATCGCGGACAGGAGAATTCACCCCTCCACTTT.

As regards this clonotype: A junction boundary mismatches the germline segment, possibly from a read error. The chain is built from TRBV4-2 and TRBJ2-1; D assignment may be TRBD1 or TRBD2 (5 bases each). Germline CDR1 LGHNA, CDR2 YNFKEQ. The CDR3 runs 17 residues. CDR3 in amino acids: CASSQVVRDRTVNERFF. The CDR3 DNA is TGTGCCAGCAGCCAAGTTGTACGGGACCGAACGGTAAATGAGCGGTTCTTC.

This clonotype was counted only a few times. This rearrangement joins TRBV3-1 to TRBJ1-1, with D perhaps matching TRBD1 (6 bases). Germline CDR1 is LGHDT and CDR2 is YNNKEL (reference sequence). This CDR3 is 14 amino acids long. V lost 2 bases and J lost 1, with 8 bases in between. The DNA for the CDR3 is TGTGCCAGCAGCCAACGGGGGGCGAACACTGAAGCTTTCTTT. As protein: CASSQRGANTEAFF.

This clonotype has just a few counts. V gene TRBV28 combines with J gene TRBJ1-1; D is ambiguous. The V gene lost 3 bases and the J gene lost 4 bases, with 6 bases spanning the gap. The CDR3 totals 12 residues. CDR1 is MDHEN and CDR2 is SYDVKM in the germline V gene. The CDR3 DNA sequence: TGTGCCAGCAGTTTTCAGGTCACTGAAGCTTTCTTT. Its translation is CASSFQVTEAFF.

This clonotype was detected a few times. The chain links TRBV12-3 or TRBV12-4 to TRBJ2-1; 11 bases align to TRBD2. The trim removed 6 bases at V and 8 bases at J, leaving 21 bases unmatched. The CDR3 sequence is 19 residues long. The CDR3 DNA is TGTGCCAGCAGAAAGGGGCTAGGGGAACTAGCGGGAGTTGGAGATGAGCAGTTCTTC. It is translated as CASRKGLGELAGVGDEQFF.

This clonotype was picked up a small number of times. The J gene is TRBJ1-2, the V gene TRBV29-1; a weak D match, TRBD1 (6 bases). The CDR3 runs to 11 residues. Trimming removed 7 bases at V and 8 bases at J, with 14 bases between. In germline, CDR1 is SQVTM, CDR2 ANQGSEA. Here the CDR3 reads CSEGGGHGYTF. As DNA, the CDR3 is TGCAGCGAAGGCGGGGGGCACGGCTACACCTTC.

The table lists this clonotype with a few counts. This chain links TRBV5-6 with TRBJ2-2, with TRBD1 as a possible D gene (5 bases). V dropped 0 bases and J dropped 5 bases, with 8 bases sitting between them. Germline V lookup: CDR1 SGHDT, CDR2 YYEEEE. CDR3 length: 14 amino acids. In DNA, the CDR3 is TGTGCCAGCAGCTTGGTCACAGGTACCGGGGAGCTGTTTTTT. This codes for CASSLVTGTGELFF.

CDR3 amino acids: CASSQVSGKETQYF. DNA of the CDR3: TGCGCCAGCAGCCAAGTGTCAGGGAAAGAGACCCAGTACTTC. This chain joins TRBV4-1 and TRBJ2-5; the D gene is possibly TRBD1 (5 bases). CDR3 length equals 14 residues. CDR1 is MGHRA and CDR2 is YSYEKL in the germline V gene. V was clipped by 1 base and J by 3 bases, with 9 bases between them.

The chain carries TRBV27 and TRBJ1-2; maybe TRBD1 (6 bases). Germline CDR1 MNHEY, CDR2 SMNVEV (reference sequence). V lost 0 bases, J lost 4 bases, and 15 bases lay in between. The CDR3 totals 16 residues. The CDR3 protein is CASSLSGGETFYGYTF. CDR3 coding DNA: TGTGCCAGCAGTTTATCAGGGGGTGAAACTTTCTATGGCTACACCTTC.

The chain employs TRBV24-1 and TRBJ2-4; D unclear. Germline-derived CDR1 and CDR2 are KGHDR and SFDVKD. V dropped 0 bases and J dropped 7 bases, with 9 bases sitting between them. The CDR3 runs 14 residues. The CDR3 reads CATSDLPVGNIQYF. The CDR3 coding sequence is TGTGCCACCAGTGATTTGCCCGTAGGGAACATTCAGTACTTC.

The chain recombines TRBV4-1 with TRBJ2-5; possible D gene TRBD2, 6 bases. Trimming pared 0 bases from V and 4 bases from J, leaving 15 bases between. This CDR3 is built from 16 residues. The germline CDR1 and CDR2 sequences are MGHRA and YSYEKL. The DNA for the CDR3 is TGCGCCAGCAGCCAAGAGGGAGGCCCAAGCGGAGAGACCCAGTACTTC. Encoded protein: CASSQEGGPSGETQYF.

This chain joins TRBV28 and TRBJ1-1; D perhaps matches TRBD1 (6 bases). This CDR3 region has 13 residues. The germline gives CDR1 MDHEN, CDR2 SYDVKM. Trimming cost V 5 bases and J 5 bases, with 12 bases left between them. The CDR3 loop is CASSRAGVTEAFF. CDR3 DNA: TGTGCCAGCAGTCGCGCAGGGGTGACTGAAGCTTTCTTT.

This sequence joins TRBV10-3 and TRBJ2-5; D perhaps matches TRBD2 (6 bases). This CDR3 has 16 residues. Germline loops: CDR1 ENHRY, CDR2 SYGVKD. The germline V and J ends were trimmed by 0 bases and 5 bases, with 16 bases remaining between them. The CDR3 DNA follows: TGTGCCATCAGTGAGTCGACTGGGGACTGGCGGGAGACCCAGTACTTC. Its protein is CAISESTGDWRETQYF.

This clonotype was recorded a few times. The V gene is TRBV5-1, the J gene TRBJ2-1; the D gene is possibly TRBD1 (6 bases). CDR1 and CDR2 from the germline V gene are SGHRS and YFSETQ. This CDR3 has 15 residues. The V end lost 1 base, the J end lost 10 bases, and 18 bases lay between the germline ends. The CDR3 loop reads CASSLSVGASGEQFF. The CDR3 coding sequence is TGCGCCAGCAGCTTGTCTGTGGGGGCCTCGGGGGAGCAGTTCTTC.

This clonotype showed up just a few times. The rearrangement joins TRBV4-3 to TRBJ2-5; TRBD2 agrees at 10 bases. The last part of the DNA fits TRBJ2-1 better; the J call may be wrong. This CDR3 comprises 18 residues. Looked up from germline, CDR1 is LGHNA and CDR2 is YSLEER. This chain's CDR3 is CASSQDSSGGIGAHEQFF. The CDR3 DNA sequence: TGCGCCAGCAGCCAGGACTCTAGCGGGGGTATAGGTGCTCATGAGCAGTTCTTC.

V gene TRBV20-1 combines with J gene TRBJ1-2; 7 bases fit TRBD1. The CDR3 has 14 residues. J was trimmed by 2 bases and V by 3 bases; bases with no gene match: 6. Germline-derived CDR1 and CDR2 are DFQATT and SNEGSKA (reference sequence). The CDR3 reads CSASGDRQNYGYTF. The DNA for the CDR3 is TGCAGTGCTAGTGGGGACAGACAAAACTATGGCTACACCTTC.

There are a few counts of this clonotype. DNA for the CDR3: TGTGCCAGCAGTGCGAATAGCGGGGGCCGAGATACGCAGTATTTT. Amino acid sequence: CASSANSGGRDTQYF. The J gene is TRBJ2-3, the V gene TRBV11-2; 9 positions match TRBD2. Unmatched junction bases numbered 9, after V lost 6 bases and J lost 5 bases. The CDR3 has 15 amino acids. In germline, CDR1 is SGHAT, CDR2 FQNNGV.